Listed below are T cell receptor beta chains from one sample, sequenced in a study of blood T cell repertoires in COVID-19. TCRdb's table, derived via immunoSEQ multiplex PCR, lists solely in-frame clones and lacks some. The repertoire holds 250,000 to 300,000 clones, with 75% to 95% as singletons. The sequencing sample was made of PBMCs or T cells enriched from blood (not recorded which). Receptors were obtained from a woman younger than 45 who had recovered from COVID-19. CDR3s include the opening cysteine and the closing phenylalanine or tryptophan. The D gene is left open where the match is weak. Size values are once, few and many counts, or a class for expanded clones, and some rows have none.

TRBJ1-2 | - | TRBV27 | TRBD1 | CASSLLATGFGYGYTF | TGTGCCAGCAGTCTTCTCGCGACAGGGTTCGGCTATGGCTACACCTTC
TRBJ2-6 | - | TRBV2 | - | CASIRDSGANVLTF | TGTGCCAGCATCCGGGACTCTGGGGCCAACGTCCTGACTTTC
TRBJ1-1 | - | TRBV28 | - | CASSFEGVRLNTEAFF | TGTGCCAGCAGTTTTGAGGGGGTCAGATTGAACACTGAAGCTTTCTTT
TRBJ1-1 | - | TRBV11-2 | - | CASSLEFAGITEAFF | TGTGCCAGCAGCTTAGAGTTTGCAGGGATCACTGAAGCTTTCTTT
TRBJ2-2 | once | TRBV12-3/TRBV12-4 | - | CASSLNTGELFF | TGTGCCAGCAGCCTAAACACCGGGGAGCTGTTTTTT
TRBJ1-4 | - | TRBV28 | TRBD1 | CASSGGTVYNEKLFF | TGTGCCAGCAGTGGGGGGACAGTATATAATGAAAAACTGTTTTTT
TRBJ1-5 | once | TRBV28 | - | CASSQVSVGNQPQHF | TGTGCCAGCAGCCAAGTATCAGTTGGCAATCAGCCCCAGCATTTT
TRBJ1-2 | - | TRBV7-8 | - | CASSFPVGHPNYGYTF | TGTGCCAGCAGCTTCCCAGTAGGACATCCTAACTATGGCTACACCTTC
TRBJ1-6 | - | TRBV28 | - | CASSAPGPPGVPLHF | TGTGCCAGCAGTGCGCCGGGACCCCCGGGAGTCCCCCTCCACTTT
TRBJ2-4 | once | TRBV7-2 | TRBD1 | CASSHGQDENIQYF | TGTGCCAGCAGCCATGGACAGGACGAGAACATTCAGTACTTC
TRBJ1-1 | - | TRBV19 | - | CASRPRQAMNTEAFF | TGTGCCAGTAGACCACGACAGGCCATGAACACTGAAGCTTTCTTT
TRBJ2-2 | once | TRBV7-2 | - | CASSLRVITGELFF | TGTGCCAGCAGCTTGAGAGTTATCACCGGGGAGCTGTTTTTT
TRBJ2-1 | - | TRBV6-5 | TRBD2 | CASSTSGSLYNEQFF | TGTGCCAGCAGCACTAGCGGGAGTCTCTACAATGAGCAGTTCTTC
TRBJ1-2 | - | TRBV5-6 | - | CASSRTEDGYTF | TGTGCCAGCAGCCGGACAGAGGATGGCTACACCTTC
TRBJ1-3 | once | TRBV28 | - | CARRTSSGNTIYF | TGTGCCAGAAGAACTTCCTCTGGAAACACCATATATTTT
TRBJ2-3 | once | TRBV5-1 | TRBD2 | CASSLRLAGGRSTDTQYF | TGCGCCAGCAGCTTGCGACTAGCGGGAGGCCGGAGCACAGATACGCAGTATTTT
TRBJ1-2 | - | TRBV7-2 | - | CASSLWTEMYGYTF | TGTGCCAGCAGCTTGTGGACAGAGATGTATGGCTACACCTTC
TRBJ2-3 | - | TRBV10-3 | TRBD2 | CAISDTGGVADTQYF | TGTGCCATCAGTGACACCGGGGGGGTTGCAGATACGCAGTATTTT
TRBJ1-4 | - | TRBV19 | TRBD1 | CASSRFETGGDEKLFF | TGTGCCAGTAGCCGCTTTGAGACAGGGGGAGATGAAAAACTGTTTTTT
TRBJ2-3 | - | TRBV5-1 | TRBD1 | CASSFGQGTDTQYF | TGCGCCAGCAGCTTTGGACAGGGTACAGATACGCAGTATTTT
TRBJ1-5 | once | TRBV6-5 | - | CASSSAGSPSNQPQHF | TGTGCCAGCAGTTCCGCAGGGTCTCCTAGCAATCAGCCCCAGCATTTT
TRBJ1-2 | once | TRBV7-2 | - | CASSPGGRNYGYTF | TGTGCCAGCAGCCCGGGGGGGCGCAACTATGGCTACACCTTC
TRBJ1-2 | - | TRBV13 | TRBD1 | CASSLRGLDNYGYTF | TGTGCCAGCTCACTCAGGGGGCTTGATAACTATGGCTACACCTTC
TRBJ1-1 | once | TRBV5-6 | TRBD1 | CASSLPGTGGSTEAFF | TGTGCCAGCAGCTTGCCCGGGACAGGGGGCTCGACTGAAGCTTTCTTT
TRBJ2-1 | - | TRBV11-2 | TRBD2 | CASSTLGGRAFYNEQFF | TGTGCCAGCAGCACCCTGGGCGGGAGGGCCTTCTACAATGAGCAGTTCTTC
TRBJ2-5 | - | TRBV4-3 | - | CASSQDLTGETQYF | TGCGCCAGCAGCCAAGATCTGACGGGAGAGACCCAGTACTTC
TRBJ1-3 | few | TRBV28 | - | CASSLQGNTIYF | TGTGCCAGCAGTTTACAGGGAAACACCATATATTTT